The next 16 T cell receptor beta chains were all read from a single sample in a study of blood T cell repertoires in COVID-19. Here immunoSEQ multiplex PCR was the method, and the copy in TCRdb shows in-frame clones only, minus some. The sample shows roughly 240,000 clones, roughly 86% of them seen only once. The sequenced material came from peripheral blood. The receptors were sampled from a woman aged 55-69 years who had recovered from COVID-19.

The genes are TRBV5-6 and TRBJ1-6; D remains ambiguous. Germline CDR1 is SGHDT and CDR2 is YYEEEE. CDR3 length equals 13 residues. Trimming left V 4 bases short and J 7 bases short, with 9 bases between. The CDR3 nucleotides read TGTGCCAGCAGCGGACGGGAAAATTCACCCCTCCACTTT. It specifies CASSGRENSPLHF.

The V and J genes are TRBV23-1 and TRBJ1-2; 9 bases agree with TRBD1. TRBV23-1 is an ORF for which the function is uncertain. This CDR3 comprises 14 residues. The V gene end was trimmed by 5 bases and the J gene end by 8 bases; junction bases not matched to a gene: 9. CDR3 nucleotide sequence: TGCGCCAGCAGTACAGGGGGCGACGATTTAGGCTACACCTTC. Amino acids: CASSTGGDDLGYTF.

The V and J genes are TRBV10-3 and TRBJ2-5, with D possibly matching TRBD1 (6 bases). There are 15 residues in the CDR3. In germline, CDR1 is ENHRY, CDR2 SYGVKD. V shed 1 base and J shed 3 bases, with 12 bases lying between them. The CDR3 DNA reads TGTGCCATCAGTGAGTACCGGGACAACGAAGAGACCCAGTACTTC. It specifies CAISEYRDNEETQYF.

The V call is TRBV6-1, the J call TRBJ1-1; the D gene is possibly TRBD1 (5 bases). V was trimmed by 2 bases and J by 1 base, leaving 11 bases between them. Germline V gene data show CDR1 as MNHNS and CDR2 as SASEGT. The CDR3 length is 15 residues. The CDR3 reads CASSEPGVTNTEAFF. The CDR3 nucleotides read TGTGCCAGCAGTGAACCGGGGGTTACGAACACTGAAGCTTTCTTT.

V is TRBV4-2 and J is TRBJ2-7; D may be TRBD1 (6 bases). Per germline, CDR1 LGHNA and CDR2 YNFKEQ. The CDR3 loop spans 16 amino acids. The V and J ends lost 0 bases and 3 bases respectively, with 15 bases between them. CDR3 nucleotides: TGTGCCAGCAGCCAAGAATCGTGGGGGCAGTACTACGAGCAGTACTTC. Translating gives CASSQESWGQYYEQYF.

The chain combines TRBV5-4 with TRBJ1-2; D not certain. Germline V CDR1 and CDR2: SGHNT, YYREEE (reference sequence). The length of the CDR3 is 14 residues. V was clipped by 2 bases and J by 4 bases, with 12 bases between them. CDR3 residues: CASSFEQTIYGYTF. CDR3 bases: TGTGCCAGCAGCTTCGAACAGACGATCTATGGCTACACCTTC.

This sequence joins TRBV27 and TRBJ1-3; the D gene is possibly TRBD1 (5 bases). Germline V lookup: CDR1 MNHEY, CDR2 SMNVEV (reference sequence). The CDR3 runs 14 residues. Trimming removed 3 bases at V and 7 bases at J, with 13 bases between. The CDR3 DNA sequence: TGTGCCAGCAGTTTTCGTAGGGGAGGGAACACCATATATTTT. This sequence encodes CASSFRRGGNTIYF.

A remark on this clone: The sample has other DNA sequences that encode this CDR3 too. The CDR3 sequence: CASSPRGQGNTGELFF. The CDR3 DNA sequence: TGTGCCAGCTCACCACGGGGACAGGGGAACACCGGGGAGCTGTTTTTT. The genes are TRBV18 and TRBJ2-2, with 9 nucleotides matching TRBD1. Germline CDR1 KGHSH, CDR2 LQKENI. There are 16 residues in the CDR3. J gave up 1 base and V 1 base, and 1 base lay outside the gene matches.

The CDR3 spells CACGTGSTGELFF. CDR3 coding DNA: TGTGCCTGCGGGACAGGGAGCACCGGGGAGCTGTTTTTT. The chain has TRBV19 and TRBJ2-2; TRBD1 agrees at 9 bases. Germline CDR1 is LNHDA and CDR2 is SQIVND (reference sequence). Trimming at V came to 11 bases and at J to 4 bases, leaving 5 bases not matched to a gene. The CDR3 covers 13 residues.

This clone was seen once. The chain uses TRBV6-5 and TRBJ2-7; the match to TRBD2 covers 7 bases. Germline CDR1 and CDR2: MNHEY and SVGAGI. V lost 4 bases to trimming and J lost 2 bases; unmatched junction nucleotides: 5. This CDR3 contains 14 residues. The CDR3 DNA sequence: TGTGCCAGCAGTTCCGAACGGGGGGCCTACGAGCAGTACTTC. Its protein product is CASSSERGAYEQYF.

The chain has TRBV5-1 and TRBJ1-1; weak D call: TRBD1 (5 bases). There are 15 residues in the CDR3. Germline-derived CDR1 and CDR2 are SGHRS and YFSETQ. Between the trimmed V and J ends, which lost 7 bases and 2 bases, there was a span of 18 bases. CDR3 in amino acids: CASGPMAGHNTEAFF. In DNA form, the CDR3 reads TGCGCCAGCGGTCCCATGGCAGGGCACAACACTGAAGCTTTCTTT.

V and J are TRBV5-1 and TRBJ2-3, with TRBD2 as a possible D gene (5 bases). The CDR3 loop spans 16 amino acids. Germline V gene data show CDR1 as SGHRS and CDR2 as YFSETQ. With 1 base removed from V and 4 bases from J, the gap between germline ends came to 16 bases. The CDR3 DNA follows: TGCGCCAGCAGCTTGCTAGCATCCAGGCGTGCAGATACGCAGTATTTT. Its protein is CASSLLASRRADTQYF. Variable domain in full (rest from reference TRBV5-1 and TRBJ2-3): KAGVTQTPRYLIKTRGQQVTLSCSPISGHRSVSWYQQTPGQGLQFLFEYFSETQRNKGNFPGRFSGRQFSNSRSEMNVSTLELGDSALYLCASSLLASRRADTQYFGPGTRLTVL.

For this clone: The junction departs from germline at one end; a sequencing error may be responsible. CDR3 coding DNA: TGTGCCAGCCGCTTCGCCGGGGGGTTTGGAGAGACCCAGTACTTC. The encoded protein is CASRFAGGFGETQYF. This sequence joins TRBV11-2 and TRBJ2-5; 7 bases are shared with TRBD2. The CDR3 covers 15 residues. The germline CDR1 and CDR2 sequences are SGHAT and FQNNGV. The full variable domain, rest sourced from reference TRBV11-2 and TRBJ2-5, is EAGVAQSPRYKIIEKRQSVAFWCNPISGHATLYWYQQILGQGPKLLIQFQNNGVVDDSQLPKDRFSAERLKGVDSTLKIQPAKLEDSAVYLCASRFAGGFGETQYFGPGTRLLVL.

This chain connects TRBV6-5 to TRBJ1-4; TRBD1 matches at 8 bases. CDR3 size: 15 residues. Germline V gene data show CDR1 as MNHEY and CDR2 as SVGAGI. The trim removed 8 bases at V and 0 bases at J, leaving 5 bases unmatched. CDR3 region: CASAEQGATNEKLFF. In DNA form, the CDR3 reads TGTGCCAGCGCAGAACAGGGGGCAACTAATGAAAAACTGTTTTTT.

The sample holds one count of this clone. The V call is TRBV15, the J call TRBJ1-2, with TRBD1 as a possible D gene (5 bases). CDR3 size: 17 residues. The V and J ends lost 0 bases and 0 bases respectively, with 14 bases between them. Germline CDR1 LNHNV, CDR2 YYDKDF (reference sequence). DNA for the CDR3: TGTGCCACCAGCAGAGATCCCAGGGCCTTAGCTAACTATGGCTACACCTTC. The encoded protein is CATSRDPRALANYGYTF. The full variable domain, in which reference TRBV15 and TRBJ1-2 provide the parts outside the CDR3, is DAMVIQNPRYQVTQFGKPVTLSCSQTLNHNVMYWYQQKSSQAPKLLFHYYDKDFNNEADTPDNFQSRRPNTSFCFLDIRSPGLGDTAMYLCATSRDPRALANYGYTFGSGTRLTVV.

The chain couples TRBV6-5 to TRBJ1-5; no firm D call. Germline V gene sequence: CDR1 MNHEY, CDR2 SVGAGI. Trimming took 7 bases from V and 3 from J, leaving 13 bases between them. There are 14 residues in the CDR3. CDR3 protein: CASTRSSVNQPQHF. DNA for the CDR3: TGTGCCAGCACCCGCTCGTCGGTCAATCAGCCCCAGCATTTT.